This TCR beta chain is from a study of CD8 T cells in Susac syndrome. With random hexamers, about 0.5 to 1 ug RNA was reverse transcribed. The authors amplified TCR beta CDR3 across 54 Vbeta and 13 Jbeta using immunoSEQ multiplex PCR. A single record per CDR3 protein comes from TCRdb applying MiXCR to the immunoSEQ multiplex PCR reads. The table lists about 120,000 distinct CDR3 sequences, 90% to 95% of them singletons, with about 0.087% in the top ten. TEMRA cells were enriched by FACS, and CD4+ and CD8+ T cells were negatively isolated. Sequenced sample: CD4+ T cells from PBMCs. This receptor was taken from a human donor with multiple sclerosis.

As DNA, the CDR3 is TGTGCCAGCAGTAGAGTCGGGGTCAATCCTGAAGCTTTCTTT. Protein sequence: CASSRVGVNPEAFF. The J gene is TRBJ1-1, the V gene TRBV27; no clear D. CDR1 is MNHEY and CDR2 is SMNVEV in the germline V gene (reference sequence). CDR3 size: 14 residues. Trimming shortened V by 5 bases and J by 6 bases, and 16 bases separated the two germline ends.